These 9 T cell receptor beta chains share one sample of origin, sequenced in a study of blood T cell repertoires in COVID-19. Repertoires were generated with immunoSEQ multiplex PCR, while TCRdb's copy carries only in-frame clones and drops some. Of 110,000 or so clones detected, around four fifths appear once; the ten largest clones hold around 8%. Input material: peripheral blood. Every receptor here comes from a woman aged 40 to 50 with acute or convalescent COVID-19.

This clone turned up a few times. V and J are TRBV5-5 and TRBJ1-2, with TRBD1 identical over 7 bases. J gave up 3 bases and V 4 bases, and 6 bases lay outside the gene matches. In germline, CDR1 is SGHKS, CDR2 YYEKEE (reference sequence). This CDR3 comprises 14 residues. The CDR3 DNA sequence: TGTGCCAGCAGCCCGCTAACAGGGGACTATGGCTACACCTTC. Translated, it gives CASSPLTGDYGYTF.

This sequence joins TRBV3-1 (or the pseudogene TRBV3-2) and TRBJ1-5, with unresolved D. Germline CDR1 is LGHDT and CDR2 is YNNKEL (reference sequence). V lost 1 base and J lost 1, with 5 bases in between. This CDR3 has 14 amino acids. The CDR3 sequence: CASSQGASNQPQHF. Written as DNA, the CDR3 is TGTGCCAGCAGCCAAGGCGCCAGCAATCAGCCCCAGCATTTT.

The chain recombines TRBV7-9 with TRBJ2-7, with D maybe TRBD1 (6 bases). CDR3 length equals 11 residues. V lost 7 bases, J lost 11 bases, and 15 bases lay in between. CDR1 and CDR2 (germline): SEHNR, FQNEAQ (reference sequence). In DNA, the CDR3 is TGTGCCAGCACCGCAGGGGCAGATAAGTACTTC. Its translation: CASTAGADKYF.

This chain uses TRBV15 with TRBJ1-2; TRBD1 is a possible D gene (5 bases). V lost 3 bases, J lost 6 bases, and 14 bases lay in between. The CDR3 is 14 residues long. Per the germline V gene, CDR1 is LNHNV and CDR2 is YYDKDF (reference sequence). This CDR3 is CATSSFFQGHGYTF. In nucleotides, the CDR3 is TGTGCCACCAGCAGTTTCTTTCAGGGTCATGGCTACACCTTC.

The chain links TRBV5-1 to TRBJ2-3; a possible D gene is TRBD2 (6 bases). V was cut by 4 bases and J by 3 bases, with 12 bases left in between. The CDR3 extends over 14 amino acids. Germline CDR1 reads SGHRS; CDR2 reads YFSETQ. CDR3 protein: CASSTREGTDTQYF. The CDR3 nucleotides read TGCGCCAGCAGCACGCGGGAAGGAACAGATACGCAGTATTTT.

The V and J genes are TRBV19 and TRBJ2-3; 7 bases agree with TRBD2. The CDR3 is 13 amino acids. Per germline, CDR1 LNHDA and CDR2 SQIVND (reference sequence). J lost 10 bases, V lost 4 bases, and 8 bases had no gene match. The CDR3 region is CASSKSKRGSQYF. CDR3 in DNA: TGTGCCAGTAGTAAGTCAAAGCGGGGCTCGCAGTATTTT. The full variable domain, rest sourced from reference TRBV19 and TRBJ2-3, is DGGITQSPKYLFRKEGQNVTLSCEQNLNHDAMYWYRQDPGQGLRLIYYSQIVNDFQKGDIAEGYSVSREKKESFPLTVTSAQKNPTAFYLCASSKSKRGSQYFGPGTRLTVL.

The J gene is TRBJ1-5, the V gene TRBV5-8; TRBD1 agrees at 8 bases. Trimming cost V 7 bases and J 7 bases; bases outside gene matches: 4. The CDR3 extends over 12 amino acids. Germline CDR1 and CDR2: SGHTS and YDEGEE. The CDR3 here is CASGQGYQPQHF. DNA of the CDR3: TGTGCCAGCGGACAGGGATACCAGCCCCAGCATTTT.

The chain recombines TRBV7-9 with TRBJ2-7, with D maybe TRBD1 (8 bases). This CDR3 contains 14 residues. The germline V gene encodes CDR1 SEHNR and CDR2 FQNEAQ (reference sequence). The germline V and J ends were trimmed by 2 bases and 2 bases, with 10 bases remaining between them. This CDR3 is CASSLTGGAYEQYF. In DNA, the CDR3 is TGTGCCAGCAGCTTAACAGGGGGGGCCTACGAGCAGTACTTC.

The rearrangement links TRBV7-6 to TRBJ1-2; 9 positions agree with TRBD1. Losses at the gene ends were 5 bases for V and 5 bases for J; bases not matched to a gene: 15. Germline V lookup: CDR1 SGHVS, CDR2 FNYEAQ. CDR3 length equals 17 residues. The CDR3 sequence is CASSPRSDRGDRYGYTF. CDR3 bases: TGTGCCAGCAGCCCCAGGTCGGACAGGGGTGATAGATATGGCTACACCTTC.